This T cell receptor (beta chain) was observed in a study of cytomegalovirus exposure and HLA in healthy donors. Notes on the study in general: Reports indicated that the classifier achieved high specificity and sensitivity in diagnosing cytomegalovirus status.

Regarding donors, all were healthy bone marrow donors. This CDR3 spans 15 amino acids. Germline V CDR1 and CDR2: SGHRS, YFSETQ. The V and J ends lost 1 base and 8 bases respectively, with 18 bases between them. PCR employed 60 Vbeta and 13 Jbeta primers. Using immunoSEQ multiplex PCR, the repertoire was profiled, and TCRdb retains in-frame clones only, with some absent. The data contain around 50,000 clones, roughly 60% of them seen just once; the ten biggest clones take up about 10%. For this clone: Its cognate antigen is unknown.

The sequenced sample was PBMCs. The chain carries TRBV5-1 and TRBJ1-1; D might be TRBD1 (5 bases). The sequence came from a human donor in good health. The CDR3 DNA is TGCGCCAGCAGCTTGAGTCAGGGCGCAGGAGAAGAAGCTTTCTTT. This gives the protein CASSLSQGAGEEAFF.